The following is a T cell receptor beta chain sequence with its context. Other nucleotide sequences from this sample produce the same CDR3. The PCR used 60 Vbeta and 13 Jbeta primers. Clones were read by immunoSEQ multiplex PCR, and TCRdb kept only the in-frame ones, dropping some. Of 280,000 or so clones listed, about 90% are singletons. CDR3 size: 15 residues. Germline CDR1 SGHRS, CDR2 YFSETQ. The V gene end was trimmed by 1 base and the J gene end by 2 bases; junction bases not matched to a gene: 0. This record belongs to a study of cytomegalovirus exposure and HLA in healthy donors. Input material: PBMCs. The chain carries TRBV5-1 and TRBJ2-7, with TRBD2 matching over 13 bases. The clonotype was recovered from a woman in her late teens or twenties in good health and CMV-seronegative. Written as DNA, the CDR3 is TGCGCCAGCAGCTTGACTAGCGGGGGGGCCTACGAGCAGTACTTC. Encoded protein: CASSLTSGGAYEQYF. The variable domain in full, completed from reference TRBV5-1 and TRBJ2-7, reads KAGVTQTPRYLIKTRGQQVTLSCSPISGHRSVSWYQQTPGQGLQFLFEYFSETQRNKGNFPGRFSGRQFSNSRSEMNVSTLELGDSALYLCASSLTSGGAYEQYFGPGTRLTVT.